This T cell receptor (beta chain) was obtained from a study of blood T cell repertoires in COVID-19. Authors' analysis steps: Estimation of nucleated cell counts relied on the amplification of reference gene primers. The data were produced by immunoSEQ multiplex PCR, yet TCRdb's version contains in-frame clones alone and is incomplete. V and J calls and clone size are given by that table; D and trimming were obtained from the DNA. Here the sample spans 95,000 to 100,000 clones, over 85% being singletons. The V gene's germline CDR1 is MNHNS and CDR2 SASEGT. This CDR3 region has 16 residues. Trimming took 4 bases from V and 9 from J; bases not matched to a gene: 12. Seattle's cohort entered during active infection and was followed longitudinally. This clone was observed a single time.

The sample comprised peripheral blood. This receptor was obtained from a human donor with COVID-19, enrolled during active disease. The donor label of this sample is uncertain. The J gene is TRBJ2-1, the V gene TRBV6-1, with 10 bases that match TRBD2. DNA of the CDR3: TGTGCCAGCAGTGCCCCGAGCGGGGGGGCCGAAGGTGAGCAGTTCTTC. Translation gives CASSAPSGGAEGEQFF.